This passage covers 6 T cell receptor beta chains from one sample sequenced in a study of blood T cell repertoires in COVID-19. Clones were read by immunoSEQ multiplex PCR, and TCRdb kept only the in-frame ones, dropping some. The sample shows about 86,000 clones, around 86% of them seen only once. The specimen sequenced was peripheral blood. The source of these receptors is a human donor in a cohort sampled during active COVID-19.

The genes are TRBV9 and TRBJ2-7; tentatively, D is TRBD1 (5 bases). This CDR3 has 14 residues. V was clipped by 0 bases and J by 5 bases, with 12 bases between them. Germline V gives CDR1 SGDLS, CDR2 YYNGEE. CDR3 bases: TGTGCCAGCAGCGTAGGTAGGGGTTTGGACGAGCAGTACTTC. Protein product: CASSVGRGLDEQYF.

The chain uses TRBV28 and TRBJ1-2; tentatively, D is TRBD1 (5 bases). The CDR3 contains 15 residues. CDR1 MDHEN and CDR2 SYDVKM come from the germline V gene. Between the trimmed V and J ends, which lost 7 bases and 1 base, there was a span of 16 bases. The CDR3 protein is CASTLGAANNYGYTF. CDR3 nucleotide sequence: TGTGCCAGCACCTTAGGGGCGGCTAATAACTATGGCTACACCTTC.

The CDR3 loop reads CASTSGVPQNTEAFF. CDR3 DNA: TGCGCCAGCACCTCAGGGGTCCCCCAGAACACTGAAGCTTTCTTT. The chain links TRBV5-1 to TRBJ1-1, with a weak D call TRBD1 (6 bases). Germline CDR1 reads SGHRS; CDR2 reads YFSETQ. CDR3 length: 15 amino acids. V gave up 6 bases and J gave up 1 base, with 16 bases separating them.

The chain uses TRBV4-2 and TRBJ1-1; D remains unclear. Between the trimmed V and J ends, which lost 0 bases and 4 bases, there was a span of 12 bases. Germline V gene lookup returns CDR1 LGHNA and CDR2 YNFKEQ. The CDR3 runs to 15 residues. This CDR3 reads CASSQEGRDGTEAFF. CDR3 nucleotides: TGTGCCAGCAGCCAAGAAGGGAGGGATGGCACTGAAGCTTTCTTT.

This rearrangement joins TRBV4-1 to TRBJ1-3, with 8 nucleotides matching TRBD1. The CDR3 is made up of 15 amino acids. Looked up from germline, CDR1 is MGHRA and CDR2 is YSYEKL. V was pared by 5 bases and J by 2 bases, with 5 bases of the junction left unmatched. The CDR3 nucleotides are TGCGCCAGCAGCACCCGGACAGGGACTGGAAACACCATATATTTT. As protein: CASSTRTGTGNTIYF.

This clone was seen a single time. J is TRBJ2-2 and V is TRBV5-4; 9 nucleotides agree with TRBD2. Germline V gene data show CDR1 as SGHNT and CDR2 as YYREEE (reference sequence). This CDR3 spans 16 amino acids. Germline trimming cut 4 bases from V and 0 bases from J; bases unmatched to any gene: 4. The CDR3 protein is CASSPVAGANTGELFF. The CDR3 DNA reads as TGTGCCAGCAGCCCGGTAGCGGGGGCGAACACCGGGGAGCTGTTTTTT.